Listed below are T cell receptor beta chains from one sample, sequenced in a study of cytomegalovirus exposure and HLA in healthy donors. Some clones are missing from TCRdb's copy, which holds only in-frame ones; the method was immunoSEQ multiplex PCR. This sample carries 84,000 or so clones, under 80% of them seen once, and the ten largest clones take 1.4%. Sequenced: PBMCs. These receptors all stem from a male donor in good health and CMV-seronegative. The CDR3 runs from the conserved cysteine through the conserved F or W. Each record gives: J gene, V gene, clone size, D gene, CDR3 DNA, CDR3 protein. The D gene is left open where the match is weak. Size is omitted from some rows. Given values are once, few, many or a class for expanded clones.

J: TRBJ1-1
V: TRBV7-2
size: once
D: TRBD1
DNA: TGTGCCAGCAGCTTAGCTTCCAGGGGGCTAGGTGAAGCTTTCTTT
CDR3: CASSLASRGLGEAFF

J: TRBJ1-5
V: TRBV6-1
size: NA
D: NA
DNA: TGTGCCAGCAGCCTCAGTAGCAATCAGCCCCAGCATTTT
CDR3: CASSLSSNQPQHF

J: TRBJ2-7
V: TRBV2
size: NA
D: NA
DNA: TGTGCCAGCAGTGAGGCAACCTACGAGCAGTACTTC
CDR3: CASSEATYEQYF

J: TRBJ1-2
V: TRBV28
size: NA
D: NA
DNA: TGTGCCAGCACCACAGAGAGACTATATGGCTACACCTTC
CDR3: CASTTERLYGYTF

J: TRBJ2-1
V: TRBV9
size: NA
D: TRBD2
DNA: TGTGCCAGCAGCCCCCCCGGCGCTAGCGGATACAATGAGCAGTTCTTC
CDR3: CASSPPGASGYNEQFF

J: TRBJ1-2
V: TRBV7-2
size: few
D: TRBD1
DNA: TGTGCCAGCAGCTGGGACAGGGGAGGCTACACCTTC
CDR3: CASSWDRGGYTF

J: TRBJ2-5
V: TRBV18
size: NA
D: NA
DNA: TGTGCCAGCTCACCGGGGGGAGCAGAGACCCAGTACTTC
CDR3: CASSPGGAETQYF

J: TRBJ1-2
V: TRBV27
size: NA
D: TRBD1
DNA: TGTGCCAGCAGTCCATCAAGACAGGGTCGGGGCTACACCTTC
CDR3: CASSPSRQGRGYTF

J: TRBJ1-1
V: TRBV19
size: NA
D: TRBD1
DNA: TGTGCCAGTATAGGACAGGGGAACACTGAAGCTTTCTTT
CDR3: CASIGQGNTEAFF

J: TRBJ2-2
V: TRBV5-1
size: NA
D: NA
DNA: TGCGCCAGCAGCTTCATCGACGGGGGCACCGGGGAGCTGTTTTTT
CDR3: CASSFIDGGTGELFF

J: TRBJ1-2
V: TRBV27
size: NA
D: TRBD1
DNA: TGTGCCAGCAGCTTCGCAGGGGGCCCCTATGGCTACACCTTC
CDR3: CASSFAGGPYGYTF

J: TRBJ1-1
V: TRBV28
size: NA
D: NA
DNA: TGTGCCAGCAGCCAAAAGGGGTTTGAAGCTTTCTTT
CDR3: CASSQKGFEAFF

J: TRBJ2-5
V: TRBV7-2
size: NA
D: NA
DNA: TGTGCCAGCAGCCCCCTGACTAGAGGAAACCAAGAGACCCAGTACTTC
CDR3: CASSPLTRGNQETQYF

J: TRBJ2-3
V: TRBV27
size: NA
D: NA
DNA: TGTGCCAGCAGTTTATCCAGGTTACGCACAGATACGCAGTATTTT
CDR3: CASSLSRLRTDTQYF

J: TRBJ2-1
V: TRBV7-9
size: NA
D: TRBD2
DNA: TGTGCCAGCAGACCAATAGCGGGCGTAACCTACAATGAGCAGTTCTTC
CDR3: CASRPIAGVTYNEQFF

J: TRBJ2-6
V: TRBV28
size: few
D: TRBD1
DNA: TGTGCCAGCAGTCCCCCCGACAGGGCTGGGGCCAACGTCCTGACTTTC
CDR3: CASSPPDRAGANVLTF

J: TRBJ1-2
V: TRBV19
size: few
D: NA
DNA: TGTGCCAGTAGTATTTCGCGTCGCGAGTATGGCTACACCTTC
CDR3: CASSISRREYGYTF

J: TRBJ1-5
V: TRBV4-1
size: few
D: NA
DNA: TGCGCCAGCAGCCAAGGTTTTGGGCAGTCCAATCAGCCCCAGCATTTT
CDR3: CASSQGFGQSNQPQHF

J: TRBJ1-1
V: TRBV28
size: NA
D: NA
DNA: TGTGCCAGCAGTTGGGCGGGGGAGAACACTGAAGCTTTCTTT
CDR3: CASSWAGENTEAFF

J: TRBJ2-3
V: TRBV5-5
size: NA
D: NA
DNA: TGTGCCAGCATGCTTTGGGGGGTCGGCACAGATACGCAGTATTTT
CDR3: CASMLWGVGTDTQYF

J: TRBJ2-7
V: TRBV7-9
size: NA
D: TRBD1
DNA: TGTGCCAGCAGCCAAGCGGGACAGGGAACCTCCTACGAGCAGTACTTC
CDR3: CASSQAGQGTSYEQYF

J: TRBJ2-1
V: TRBV19
size: few
D: TRBD2
DNA: TGTGCCAGTAGTCTCAAGAGTAGCGGGAGGGGAAATGAGCAGTTCTTC
CDR3: CASSLKSSGRGNEQFF

J: TRBJ1-2
V: TRBV7-2
size: NA
D: NA
DNA: TGTGCCAGCAGTCTCTCACAGGTTAACTATGGCTACACCTTC
CDR3: CASSLSQVNYGYTF

J: TRBJ2-7
V: TRBV4-3
size: NA
D: NA
DNA: TGCGCCAGCAGCCAAGATCGTTTTTCCGGCTACGAGCAGTACTTC
CDR3: CASSQDRFSGYEQYF

J: TRBJ2-1
V: TRBV6-5
size: once
D: TRBD2
DNA: TGTGCCAGCAGTTGGGGACTAGCGGGGATGGGGAAGGAGTTCTTC
CDR3: CASSWGLAGMGKEFF

J: TRBJ2-1
V: TRBV20-1
size: NA
D: NA
DNA: TGCAGAGTAGAAGCGTACAATGAGCAGTTCTTC
CDR3: CRVEAYNEQFF

J: TRBJ1-4
V: TRBV28
size: NA
D: TRBD1
DNA: TGTGCCAGCAGTTTATCCGGGACAGGGGTTGAAAAACTGTTTTTT
CDR3: CASSLSGTGVEKLFF

J: TRBJ1-2
V: TRBV5-5
size: few
D: NA
DNA: TGTGCCAGCAGCTCTACTTTTATTGAGGCCTATGGCTACACCTTC
CDR3: CASSSTFIEAYGYTF

J: TRBJ2-7
V: TRBV7-2
size: NA
D: NA
DNA: TGTGCCAGCAGCTTAAGTCCAGCGGCTATTTCCTACGAGCAGTACTTC
CDR3: CASSLSPAAISYEQYF

J: TRBJ2-7
V: TRBV7-9
size: NA
D: TRBD1
DNA: TGTGCCAGCAGCGCCTACCGGGACAGCGACTACGAGCAGTACTTC
CDR3: CASSAYRDSDYEQYF

J: TRBJ1-3
V: TRBV6-1
size: few
D: NA
DNA: TGTGCCAGCAGTTTTCAAAACACCATATATTTT
CDR3: CASSFQNTIYF

J: TRBJ2-3
V: TRBV6-4
size: NA
D: NA
DNA: TGTGCCAGCAGTAGAGAGGGCGCAGATACGCAGTATTTT
CDR3: CASSREGADTQYF

J: TRBJ2-1
V: TRBV19
size: NA
D: TRBD2
DNA: TGTGCCAGTAGTGTGGGGGGCGGGAGGGTCTACAATGAGCAGTTCTTC
CDR3: CASSVGGGRVYNEQFF

J: TRBJ1-6
V: TRBV7-2
size: NA
D: NA
DNA: TGTGCCAGCAGCTTTGAAGCGGCTAGTTCACCCCTCCACTTT
CDR3: CASSFEAASSPLHF

J: TRBJ2-7
V: TRBV29-1
size: NA
D: NA
DNA: TGCAGCACCGAGGCCGGAACAGGGCCCTACGAGCAGTACTTC
CDR3: CSTEAGTGPYEQYF

J: TRBJ2-3
V: TRBV4-1
size: once
D: TRBD2
DNA: TGCGCCAGCAGCCCGGGACTAGCGGGGGGGCCAGATACGCAGTATTTT
CDR3: CASSPGLAGGPDTQYF